The entry below gives a single TCR beta chain sequence along with its context. Its specificity is not known. Sampling of blood occurred at baseline, cycle 4 day 1, and cycle 7 day 1. This sample was taken from a study of OX40 agonist ivuxolimab in advanced cancers. In the study overall: The treatment was a fully human IgG2 OX40 agonist, ivuxolimab.

This table comes from immunoSEQ multiplex PCR, and its TCRdb copy is limited to in-frame clones, with some not included. Among 60,000 to 70,000 clones listed, 86% were seen once. Study conclusions and caveats: The 0.1-3.0 mg/kg partial responders had among the lowest clonal expansion. There were, on average, more expanded clones in CD8+ T cells than in CD4+.

The sample in question was CD4+ or CD8+ T cells sorted from blood, obtained in a trial of the OX40 agonist ivuxolimab. The TCR was taken from an adult with an advanced solid tumor such as melanoma, head and neck, liver or kidney cancer.

This CDR3 is CASGSGTSGRNEQFF. CDR3 DNA sequence: TGTGCCAGCGGGTCCGGGACTAGCGGGAGAAATGAGCAGTTCTTC. The V and J genes are TRBV5-8 and TRBJ2-1, with 14 nucleotides matching TRBD2. V was clipped by 7 bases and J by 7 bases; unmatched bases: 7. Per germline, CDR1 SGHTS and CDR2 YDEGEE. The CDR3 sequence is 15 residues long.